These 18 T cell receptor beta chains originate from one sample sequenced in a study of beta chain features in type 1 diabetes. Expressed TCRB transcripts were sequenced after all isolated RNA was converted to cDNA. Sequencing was performed with immunoSEQ multiplex PCR; in TCRdb, only in-frame clones are kept and a portion is missing. The table has roughly 41,000 clones, about 52% seen once. Sequencing used central memory CD4+ T cells from blood. The origin of the receptors is a woman under 30 in good health.

This chain links TRBV2 with TRBJ2-5, with 11 positions matching TRBD1. The end of the DNA fits TRBJ2-7 better, so the J call may be wrong. The length of the CDR3 is 14 residues. From germline, CDR1 is SNHLY and CDR2 FYNNEI. CDR3 residues: CASAWTGGMNEQYF. CDR3 coding DNA: TGTGCCAGCGCATGGACAGGGGGCATGAACGAGCAGTACTTC.

The J gene is TRBJ2-1, the V gene TRBV10-2; D unresolved. V lost 6 bases, J lost 1 base, and 13 bases lay in between. The CDR3 contains 15 residues. Looked up from germline, CDR1 is WSHSY and CDR2 is SAAADI. The CDR3 sequence: CASRIEERSYNEQFF. Written as DNA, the CDR3 is TGCGCCAGCAGAATTGAGGAGAGGTCCTACAATGAGCAGTTCTTC.

The chain carries TRBV19 and TRBJ2-2; D is possibly TRBD2 (6 bases). The length of the CDR3 is 16 residues. Germline V gene sequence: CDR1 LNHDA, CDR2 SQIVND (reference sequence). V shed 3 bases and J shed 0 bases, with 11 bases lying between them. The CDR3 protein is CASSIAGIPNTGELFF. DNA for the CDR3: TGTGCCAGTAGTATTGCGGGGATCCCGAACACCGGGGAGCTGTTTTTT.

J is TRBJ1-2 and V is TRBV25-1, with D unresolved. The CDR3 sequence is 14 residues long. Germline V gives CDR1 MGHDK, CDR2 SYGVNS. The ends were cut back, 4 bases at V and 8 bases at J, with 17 bases in the middle. In DNA, the CDR3 is TGTGCCAGCAGTGGGGGTTCCAGGTCGGGGGGCTACACCTTC. This encodes CASSGGSRSGGYTF.

In its sample, this clone was seen once. The gene calls are TRBV25-1 and TRBJ2-3, with TRBD1 matching 8 bases. Germline V gene lookup returns CDR1 MGHDK and CDR2 SYGVNS. J was trimmed by 1 base and V by 7 bases; bases with no gene match: 7. CDR3 length: 15 residues. The CDR3 nucleotides are TGTGCCAGCACCCACGGGGGACAGGGCACAGATACGCAGTATTTT. Translation gives CASTHGGQGTDTQYF.

This clone has just a few counts. This chain joins TRBV5-5 and TRBJ2-1, with a weak D call TRBD1 (5 bases). The CDR3 runs to 13 residues. V lost 4 bases and J 10 bases, leaving 15 bases between the germline ends. The germline CDR1 and CDR2 sequences are SGHKS and YYEKEE (reference sequence). The CDR3 protein is CASSLDSFTEQFF. The CDR3 DNA reads as TGTGCCAGCAGCCTCGACAGTTTCACGGAGCAGTTCTTC.

The chain links TRBV10-1 to TRBJ1-1; D ambiguous. Trimming took 6 bases from V and 0 from J, leaving 8 bases between them. The V gene's germline CDR1 is WNHNN and CDR2 SYGVQD (reference sequence). This CDR3 has 13 amino acids. CDR3 nucleotides: TGCGCCAGCAGATTGTCCGTGAACACTGAAGCTTTCTTT. Translating gives CASRLSVNTEAFF.

In the case of this clone: The junction shows a germline mismatch at one end, possibly a read error. The chain employs TRBV27 and TRBJ2-1; no definite D call. Per the germline V gene, CDR1 is MNHEY and CDR2 is SMNVEV (reference sequence). The CDR3 spans 15 residues. In nucleotides, the CDR3 is TGTGCCAGCAGTTTCGGTTCCTATTCCTCCAATGAGCAGTTCTTC. Translating it yields CASSFGSYSSNEQFF.

The chain links TRBV7-9 to TRBJ1-2; 8 bases align to TRBD1. Germline V gene sequence: CDR1 SEHNR, CDR2 FQNEAQ (reference sequence). V gave up 1 base and J gave up 6 bases; unmatched junction bases: 16. This CDR3 comprises 18 residues. In DNA, the CDR3 is TGTGCCAGCAGCTTAGGGGGACAGGCCCCCTCCCCGAGCCATGGCTACACCTTC. This encodes CASSLGGQAPSPSHGYTF.

J is TRBJ1-1 and V is TRBV5-1; D remains unclear. Germline values: CDR1 SGHRS, CDR2 YFSETQ. This CDR3 spans 12 amino acids. Trimming stripped 5 bases from V and 1 base from J, with 6 bases between. CDR3 amino acids: CASRRANTEAFF. The DNA for the CDR3 is TGCGCCAGCAGGCGGGCGAACACTGAAGCTTTCTTT.

This rearrangement joins TRBV30 to TRBJ2-2; no reliable D call. The ends were cut back, 0 bases at V and 7 bases at J, with 12 bases in the middle. The length of the CDR3 is 14 residues. In germline, CDR1 is GTSNPN, CDR2 SVGIG (reference sequence). The CDR3 sequence is CAWSVAGASGELFF. Here the CDR3 DNA reads TGTGCCTGGAGTGTGGCAGGTGCGAGCGGGGAGCTGTTTTTT. Looking up the rest from reference TRBV30 and TRBJ2-2 gives the full variable domain: SQTIHQWPATLVQPVGSPLSLECTVEGTSNPNLYWYRQAAGRGLQLLFYSVGIGQISSEVPQNLSASRPQDRQFILSSKKLLLSDSGFYLCAWSVAGASGELFFGEGSRLTVL.

Only one count was recorded for this clone. This rearrangement joins TRBV2 to TRBJ2-1, with 15 bases matching TRBD2. The trim removed 4 bases at V and 2 bases at J, leaving 0 bases unmatched. Per the germline V gene, CDR1 is SNHLY and CDR2 is FYNNEI. The CDR3 is 16 amino acids. The CDR3 DNA is TGTGCCAGCAGTGGGACTAGCGGGGGGGCCTACAATGAGCAGTTCTTC. Residues: CASSGTSGGAYNEQFF.

This clone was observed once. The rearrangement uses TRBV5-1 and TRBJ2-5; 8 bases match TRBD2. From germline, CDR1 is SGHRS and CDR2 YFSETQ. This CDR3 has 14 amino acids. Germline trimming cut 4 bases from V and 5 bases from J; bases unmatched to any gene: 7. CDR3 residues: CASSPGGARETQYF. The DNA for the CDR3 is TGCGCCAGCAGCCCGGGGGGGGCCAGGGAGACCCAGTACTTC.

On this clone itself: At the DNA level, this CDR3 is encoded by other sequences in the same sample as well. The DNA of the CDR3 is TGCGCCAGCAGCTCTGGACAGGGAGGGGAGACCCAGTACTTC. This encodes CASSSGQGGETQYF. The chain couples TRBV5-1 to TRBJ2-5, with D maybe TRBD1 (8 bases). CDR1 is SGHRS, CDR2 YFSETQ, per germline. The CDR3 is 14 amino acids. The V end was cut by 3 bases, the J end by 5 bases, with 14 bases between.

The chain uses TRBV2 and TRBJ1-5; D is ambiguous. Germline CDR1 is SNHLY and CDR2 is FYNNEI. V was shortened by 7 bases and J by 2 bases, with 12 bases between the two germline ends. The CDR3 runs 14 residues. The chain's CDR3 is CASTGRVGNQPQHF. The CDR3 nucleotides are TGTGCCAGCACTGGTCGGGTTGGCAATCAGCCCCAGCATTTT.

This clone has a handful of counts. V and J are TRBV11-2 and TRBJ2-3; weak D call: TRBD2 (6 bases). Germline V gene lookup returns CDR1 SGHAT and CDR2 FQNNGV. Trimming stripped 8 bases from V and 2 bases from J, with 26 bases between. The CDR3 loop spans 18 amino acids. The CDR3 DNA sequence: TGTGCCAGCGTCGGGTGGCAGGGTGAGGGAGGCGTCACAGATACGCAGTATTTT. Translation: CASVGWQGEGGVTDTQYF.

This clone was observed a handful of times. The rearrangement joins TRBV30 to TRBJ2-3; 7 nucleotides match TRBD1. The CDR3 runs to 15 residues. V shed 0 bases and J 0 bases; nucleotides not matched to a gene: 3. Germline loops: CDR1 GTSNPN, CDR2 SVGIG (reference sequence). CDR3 sequence: CAWSVQGVSTDTQYF. DNA of the CDR3: TGTGCCTGGAGTGTGCAGGGGGTAAGCACAGATACGCAGTATTTT.

This clone was observed a handful of times. The rearrangement links TRBV4-1 to TRBJ1-4, with 7 bases identical to TRBD1. The CDR3 is made up of 15 amino acids. Germline V CDR1 and CDR2: MGHRA, YSYEKL. V trimming: 8 bases; J trimming: 1 base; junction bases outside the gene matches: 7. This CDR3 reads CASLQTGRTNEKLFF. The CDR3 coding sequence is TGCGCCAGCCTACAGACAGGGAGAACTAATGAAAAACTGTTTTTT.